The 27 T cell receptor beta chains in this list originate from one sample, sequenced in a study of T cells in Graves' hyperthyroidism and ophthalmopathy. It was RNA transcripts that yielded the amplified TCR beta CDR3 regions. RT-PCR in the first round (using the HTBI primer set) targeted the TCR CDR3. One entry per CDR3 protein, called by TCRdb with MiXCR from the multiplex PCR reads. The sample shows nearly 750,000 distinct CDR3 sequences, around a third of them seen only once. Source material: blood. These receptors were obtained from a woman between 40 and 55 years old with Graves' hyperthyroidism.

The CDR3 DNA reads as TGTGCCAGCAGCTCACAGACAGGGGGCGCGTTAGGTGGCTACACCTTC. Translating gives CASSSQTGGALGGYTF. The V call is TRBV7-8, the J call TRBJ1-2; 10 bases agree with TRBD1. V lost 4 bases, J lost 7 bases, and 12 bases stayed unmatched. The CDR3 totals 16 residues. Per the germline V gene, CDR1 is SGHVS and CDR2 is FQNEAQ.

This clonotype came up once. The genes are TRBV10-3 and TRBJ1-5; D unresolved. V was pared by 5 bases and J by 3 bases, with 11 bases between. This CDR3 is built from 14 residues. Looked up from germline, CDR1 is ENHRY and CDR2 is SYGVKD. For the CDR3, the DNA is TGTGCCATCAGTCGAACCCAACCCAATCAGCCCCAGCATTTT. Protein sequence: CAISRTQPNQPQHF.

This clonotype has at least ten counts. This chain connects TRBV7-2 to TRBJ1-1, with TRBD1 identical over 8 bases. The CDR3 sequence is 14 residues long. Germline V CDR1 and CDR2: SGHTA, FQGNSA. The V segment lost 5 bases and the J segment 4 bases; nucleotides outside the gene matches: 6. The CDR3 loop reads CASSRRGLGTEAFF. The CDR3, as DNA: TGTGCCAGCAGCCGCAGGGGGCTGGGCACTGAAGCTTTCTTT.

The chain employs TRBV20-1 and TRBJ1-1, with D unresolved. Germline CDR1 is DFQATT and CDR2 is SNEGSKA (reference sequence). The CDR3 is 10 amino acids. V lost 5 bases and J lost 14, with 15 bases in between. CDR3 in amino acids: CSAATSGIFF. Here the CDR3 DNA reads TGCAGTGCTGCCACTAGCGGGATCTTCTTT.

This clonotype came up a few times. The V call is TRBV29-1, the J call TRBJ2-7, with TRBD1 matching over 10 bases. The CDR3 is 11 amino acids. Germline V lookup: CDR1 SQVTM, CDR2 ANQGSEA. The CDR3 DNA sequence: TGCAGGCGGGACAGGGGACACGAGCAGTACTTC. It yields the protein CRRDRGHEQYF.

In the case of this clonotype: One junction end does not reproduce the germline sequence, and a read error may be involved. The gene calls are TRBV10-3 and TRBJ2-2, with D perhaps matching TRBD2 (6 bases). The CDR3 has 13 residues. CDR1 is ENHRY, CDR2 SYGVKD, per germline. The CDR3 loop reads CASSFGTAGELFF. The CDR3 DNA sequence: TGTGCCAGCAGTTTCGGGACTGCCGGGGAGCTGTTTTTT.

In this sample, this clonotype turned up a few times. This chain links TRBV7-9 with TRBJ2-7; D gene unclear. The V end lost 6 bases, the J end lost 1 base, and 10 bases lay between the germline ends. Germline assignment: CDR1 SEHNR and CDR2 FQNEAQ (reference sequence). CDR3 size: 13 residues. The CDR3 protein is CASSNLRSYEQYF. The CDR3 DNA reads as TGTGCCAGCAGTAACCTCCGGTCCTACGAGCAGTACTTC.

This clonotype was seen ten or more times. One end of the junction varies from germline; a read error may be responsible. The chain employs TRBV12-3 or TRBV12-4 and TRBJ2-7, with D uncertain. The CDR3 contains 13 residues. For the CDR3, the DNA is TGTGCCAGCAGCTTAGGTCCAGTCTACGAGCAGTACTTC. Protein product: CASSLGPVYEQYF.

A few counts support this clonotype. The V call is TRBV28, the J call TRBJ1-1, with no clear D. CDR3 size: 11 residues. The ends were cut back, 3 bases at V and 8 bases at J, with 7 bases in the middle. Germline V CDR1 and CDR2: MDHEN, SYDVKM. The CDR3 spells CASSFQREAFF. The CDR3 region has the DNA TGTGCCAGCAGTTTTCAGAGAGAAGCTTTCTTT.

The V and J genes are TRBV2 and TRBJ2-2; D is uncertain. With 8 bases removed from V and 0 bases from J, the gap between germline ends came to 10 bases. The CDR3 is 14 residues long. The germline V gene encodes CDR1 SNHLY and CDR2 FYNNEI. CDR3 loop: CASRALANTGELFF. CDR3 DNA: TGTGCCAGCCGAGCCCTAGCGAACACCGGGGAGCTGTTTTTT.

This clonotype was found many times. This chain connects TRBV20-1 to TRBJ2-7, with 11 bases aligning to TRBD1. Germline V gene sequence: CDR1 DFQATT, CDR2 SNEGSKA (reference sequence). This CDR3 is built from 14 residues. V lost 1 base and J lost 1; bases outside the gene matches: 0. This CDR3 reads CSARGDRGSYEQYF. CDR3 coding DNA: TGCAGTGCTAGAGGGGACAGGGGGTCCTACGAGCAGTACTTC.

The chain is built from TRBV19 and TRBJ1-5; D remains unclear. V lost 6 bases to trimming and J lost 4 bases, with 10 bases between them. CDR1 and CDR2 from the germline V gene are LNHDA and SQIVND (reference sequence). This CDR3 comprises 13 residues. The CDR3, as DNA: TGTGCCAGTAGAGCAGCCAAAAATCAGCCCCAGCATTTT. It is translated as CASRAAKNQPQHF.

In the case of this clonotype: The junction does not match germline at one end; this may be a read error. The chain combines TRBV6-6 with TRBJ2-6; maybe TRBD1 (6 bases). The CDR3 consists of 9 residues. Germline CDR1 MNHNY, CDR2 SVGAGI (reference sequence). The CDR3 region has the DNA TGTGCCAGCGGGGACACTGAAGCTTTC. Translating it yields CASGDTEAF.

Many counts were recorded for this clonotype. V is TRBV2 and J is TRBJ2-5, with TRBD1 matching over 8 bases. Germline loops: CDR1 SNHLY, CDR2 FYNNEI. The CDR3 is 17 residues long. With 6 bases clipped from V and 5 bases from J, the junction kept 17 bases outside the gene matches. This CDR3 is CASRPGSGGFPVETQYF. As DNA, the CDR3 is TGTGCCAGCAGGCCCGGGTCAGGGGGCTTCCCGGTGGAGACCCAGTACTTC.

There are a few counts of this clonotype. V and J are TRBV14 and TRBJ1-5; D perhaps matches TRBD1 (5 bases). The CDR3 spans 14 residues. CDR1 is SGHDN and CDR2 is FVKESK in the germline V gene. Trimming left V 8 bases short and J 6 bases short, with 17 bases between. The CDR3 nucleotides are TGTGCCAGCTCACTCGACAGTTGGGGTCAGCCCCAGCATTTT. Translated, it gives CASSLDSWGQPQHF. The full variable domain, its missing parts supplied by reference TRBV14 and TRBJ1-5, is EAGVTQFPSHSVIEKGQTVTLRCDPISGHDNLYWYRRVMGKEIKFLLHFVKESKQDESGMPNNRFLAERTGGTYSTLKVQPAELEDSGVYFCASSLDSWGQPQHFGDGTRLSIL.

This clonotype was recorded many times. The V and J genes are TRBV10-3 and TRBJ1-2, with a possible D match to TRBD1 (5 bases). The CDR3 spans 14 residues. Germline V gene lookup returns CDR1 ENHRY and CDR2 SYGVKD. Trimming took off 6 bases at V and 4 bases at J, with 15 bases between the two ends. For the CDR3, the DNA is TGTGCCATCAGGCTGACAGACGGAGGCTATGGCTACACCTTC. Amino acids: CAIRLTDGGYGYTF.

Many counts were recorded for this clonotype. The CDR3 reads CASSLDPQGGGGYTF. CDR3 in DNA: TGTGCCAGCAGCTTAGACCCACAAGGGGGCGGTGGCTACACCTTC. The V and J genes are TRBV7-2 and TRBJ1-2; TRBD1 matches at 7 bases. V was pared by 1 base and J by 7 bases, with 9 bases of the junction left unmatched. Germline assignment: CDR1 SGHTA and CDR2 FQGNSA. This CDR3 is built from 15 residues.

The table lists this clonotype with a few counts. CDR3 DNA sequence: TGTGCCAGCAGTTTGTATGGGGCCAATCAGCCCCAGCATTTT. This sequence encodes CASSLYGANQPQHF. V is TRBV12-3 or TRBV12-4 and J is TRBJ1-5; maybe TRBD1 (5 bases). V lost 3 bases and J 3 bases, leaving 9 bases between the germline ends. This CDR3 is 14 amino acids long.

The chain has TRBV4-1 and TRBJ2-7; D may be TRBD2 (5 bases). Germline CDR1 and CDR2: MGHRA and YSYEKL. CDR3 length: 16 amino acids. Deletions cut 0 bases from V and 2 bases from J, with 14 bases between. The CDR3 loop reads CASSQEMEVRTYEQYF. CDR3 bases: TGCGCCAGCAGCCAAGAAATGGAGGTGCGGACCTACGAGCAGTACTTC.

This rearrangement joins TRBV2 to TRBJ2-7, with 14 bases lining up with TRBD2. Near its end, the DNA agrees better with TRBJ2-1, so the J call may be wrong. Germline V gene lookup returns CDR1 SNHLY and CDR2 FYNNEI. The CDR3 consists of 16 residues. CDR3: CASSERGLAGENEQFF. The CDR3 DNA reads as TGTGCCAGCAGTGAAAGGGGACTAGCGGGAGAAAATGAGCAGTTCTTC.

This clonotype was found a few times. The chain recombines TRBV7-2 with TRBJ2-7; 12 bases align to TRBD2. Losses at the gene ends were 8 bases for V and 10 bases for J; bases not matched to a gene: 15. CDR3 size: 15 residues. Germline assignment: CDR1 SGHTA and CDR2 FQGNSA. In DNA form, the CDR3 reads TGTGCCAGCCAACCTTTACTAGCGGGAGGCCGTATTCAGTACTTC. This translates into CASQPLLAGGRIQYF.

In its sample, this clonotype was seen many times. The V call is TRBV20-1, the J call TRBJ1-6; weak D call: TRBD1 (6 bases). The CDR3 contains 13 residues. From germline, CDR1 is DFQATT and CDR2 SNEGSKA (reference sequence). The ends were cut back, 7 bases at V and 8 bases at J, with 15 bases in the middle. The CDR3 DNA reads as TGCAGTGTCACGGACAGACCAGATTCACCCCTCCACTTT. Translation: CSVTDRPDSPLHF.

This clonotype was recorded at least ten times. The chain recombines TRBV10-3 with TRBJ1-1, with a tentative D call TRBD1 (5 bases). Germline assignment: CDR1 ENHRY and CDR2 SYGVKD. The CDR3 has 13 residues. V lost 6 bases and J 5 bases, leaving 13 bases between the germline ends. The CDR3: CAIRIGAGTEAFF. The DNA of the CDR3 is TGTGCCATCAGGATAGGGGCAGGAACTGAAGCTTTCTTT.

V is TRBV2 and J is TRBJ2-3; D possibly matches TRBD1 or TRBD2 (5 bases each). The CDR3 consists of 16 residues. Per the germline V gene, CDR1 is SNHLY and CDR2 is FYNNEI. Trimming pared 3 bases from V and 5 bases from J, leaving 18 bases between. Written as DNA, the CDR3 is TGTGCCAGCAGTGATCAAGGGACCGCAAGAGGAGATACGCAGTATTTT. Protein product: CASSDQGTARGDTQYF.

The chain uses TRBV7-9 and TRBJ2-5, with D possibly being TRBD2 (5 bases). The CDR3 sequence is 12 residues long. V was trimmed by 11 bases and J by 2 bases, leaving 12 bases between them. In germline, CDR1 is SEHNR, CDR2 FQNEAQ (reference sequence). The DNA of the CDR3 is TGTGCCGCCGCGGGTGGTCAAGAGACCCAGTACTTC. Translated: CAAAGGQETQYF. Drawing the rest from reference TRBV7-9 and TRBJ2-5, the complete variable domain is DTGVSQNPRHKITKRGQNVTFRCDPISEHNRLYWYRQTLGQGPEFLTYFQNEAQLEKSRLLSDRFSAERPKGSFSTLEIQRTEQGDSAMYLCAAAGGQETQYFGPGTRLLVL.

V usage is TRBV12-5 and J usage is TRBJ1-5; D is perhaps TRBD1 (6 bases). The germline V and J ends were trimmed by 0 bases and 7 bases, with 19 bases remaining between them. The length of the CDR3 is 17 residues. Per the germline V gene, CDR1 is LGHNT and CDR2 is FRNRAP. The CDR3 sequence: CASGLVESGTYGQPQHF. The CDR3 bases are TGTGCTAGTGGTTTGGTAGAAAGTGGGACATACGGGCAGCCCCAGCATTTT.

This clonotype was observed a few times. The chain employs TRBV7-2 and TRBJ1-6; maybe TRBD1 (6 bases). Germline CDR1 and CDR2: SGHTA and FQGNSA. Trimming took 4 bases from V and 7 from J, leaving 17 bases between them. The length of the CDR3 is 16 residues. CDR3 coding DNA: TGTGCCAGCAGCTCATTTTTAGGGGGTTTGAATTCACCCCTCCACTTT. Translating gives CASSSFLGGLNSPLHF.